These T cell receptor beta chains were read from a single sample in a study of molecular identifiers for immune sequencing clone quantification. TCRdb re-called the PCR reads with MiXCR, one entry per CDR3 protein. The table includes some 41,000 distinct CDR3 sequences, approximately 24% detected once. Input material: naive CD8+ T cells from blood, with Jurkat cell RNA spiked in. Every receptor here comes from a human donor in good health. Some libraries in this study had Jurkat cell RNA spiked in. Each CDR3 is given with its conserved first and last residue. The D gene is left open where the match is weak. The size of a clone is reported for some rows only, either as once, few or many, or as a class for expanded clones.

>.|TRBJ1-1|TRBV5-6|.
TGTGCCAGCTCCCGCGGGGGGGGCACTGAAGCTTTCTTT
CASSRGGGTEAFF
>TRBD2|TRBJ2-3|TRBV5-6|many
TGTGCCAGCAGCTTTTCAGTGGGGGGGTCGGATACGCAGTATTTT
CASSFSVGGSDTQYF
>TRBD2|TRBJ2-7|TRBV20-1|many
TGCAGTGCTACCCTGAACTTTGCGGGAGGTTCTGGGCAGTACTTC
CSATLNFAGGSGQYF
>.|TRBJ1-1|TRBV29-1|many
TGCAGCGGCACCGGGGGGGCGAACACTGAAGCTTTCTTT
CSGTGGANTEAFF
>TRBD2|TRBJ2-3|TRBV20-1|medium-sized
TGCAGTGTAGGAGGAACTAGCGTTCCAGATACGCAGTATTTT
CSVGGTSVPDTQYF
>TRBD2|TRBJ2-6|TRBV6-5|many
TGTGCCAGCAGTTACGGGAGGGGCTTTGGGGCCAACGTCCTGACTTTC
CASSYGRGFGANVLTF
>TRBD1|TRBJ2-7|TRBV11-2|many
TGTGCCAGCAGCCACCTACGGACAGGTGGACTGAAGTACTTC
CASSHLRTGGLKYF
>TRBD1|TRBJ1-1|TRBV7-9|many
TGTGCCAGCAGCTCATCAACAGGGGCGAACACTGAAGCTTTCTTT
CASSSSTGANTEAFF
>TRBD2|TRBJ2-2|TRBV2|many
TGTGCCAGCAGTGGACTAGCGGGGAACACCGGGGAGCTGTTTTTT
CASSGLAGNTGELFF
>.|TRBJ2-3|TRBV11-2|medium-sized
TGTGCCAGCAGCTTAGATCAATCAGGGGACAACACAGATACGCAGTATTTT
CASSLDQSGDNTDTQYF